This TCR beta chain was captured by sequencing in a study of early T cells in non-severe SARS-CoV-2 infection. Overall study: Whole-blood bulk RNA, unsorted, was sequenced, and chains were unpaired. Study-wide results and limits: There was a bias toward anti-spike CD8 responses in VDJdb matching, which missed private and CD4 specificities.

After removal of 4 bases from V and 2 bases from J, the junction contained 2 bases not matched to a gene. CDR1 and CDR2 from the germline V gene are SQVTM and ANQGSEA. The CDR3 runs to 14 residues. This clonotype showed up just a few times. Its antigen remains unknown. Individual cDNA molecules were tagged with unique molecular identifiers. Each CDR3 protein is one row after TCRdb ran MiXCR on the 5' RACE reads. Of 80,000 to 100,000 distinct CDR3 sequences in the sample, 13% to 15% were seen once. Input material: whole blood. The sequence was obtained from an adult who was a healthcare worker with PCR-confirmed SARS-CoV-2 infection or an uninfected control (not recorded which). The V gene is TRBV29-1, the J gene TRBJ2-7, with 13 nucleotides matching TRBD2. The chain's CDR3 is CSVVGLAGAYEQYF. As DNA, the CDR3 is TGCAGCGTTGTAGGACTAGCGGGGGCCTACGAGCAGTACTTC.